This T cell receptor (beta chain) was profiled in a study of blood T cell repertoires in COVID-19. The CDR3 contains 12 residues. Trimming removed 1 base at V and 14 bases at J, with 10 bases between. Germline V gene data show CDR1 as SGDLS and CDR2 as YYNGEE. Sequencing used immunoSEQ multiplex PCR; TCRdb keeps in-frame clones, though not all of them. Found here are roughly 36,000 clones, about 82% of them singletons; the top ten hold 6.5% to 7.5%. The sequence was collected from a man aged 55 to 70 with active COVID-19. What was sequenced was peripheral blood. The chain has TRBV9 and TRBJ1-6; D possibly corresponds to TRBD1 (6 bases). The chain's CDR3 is CASSVRGAALHF. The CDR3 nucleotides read TGTGCCAGCAGCGTACGGGGGGCTGCCCTCCACTTT.